The entry below gives a single T cell receptor beta chain sequence along with its context. This table comes from immunoSEQ multiplex PCR, and its TCRdb copy is limited to in-frame clones, with some not included. The sample yields 200,000 to 250,000 clones, around 84% seen once. The entry originates in a study of blood T cell repertoires in COVID-19. Across the study: Samples taken during acute and convalescent COVID-19 were collected in the United States, Italy and Spain.

Between the trimmed V and J ends, which lost 1 base and 5 bases, there was a span of 12 bases. Germline CDR1 LGHDT, CDR2 YNNKEL (reference sequence). The CDR3 contains 14 residues. This sequence was found in a man aged 55 to 70 with acute or convalescent COVID-19. The J gene is TRBJ2-7, the V gene TRBV3-1 (or the pseudogene TRBV3-2); D not certain. Sequenced sample: peripheral blood. CDR3 DNA sequence: TGTGCCAGCAGCCAAGTTTTGAACAGCCACGAGCAGTACTTC. It yields the protein CASSQVLNSHEQYF.